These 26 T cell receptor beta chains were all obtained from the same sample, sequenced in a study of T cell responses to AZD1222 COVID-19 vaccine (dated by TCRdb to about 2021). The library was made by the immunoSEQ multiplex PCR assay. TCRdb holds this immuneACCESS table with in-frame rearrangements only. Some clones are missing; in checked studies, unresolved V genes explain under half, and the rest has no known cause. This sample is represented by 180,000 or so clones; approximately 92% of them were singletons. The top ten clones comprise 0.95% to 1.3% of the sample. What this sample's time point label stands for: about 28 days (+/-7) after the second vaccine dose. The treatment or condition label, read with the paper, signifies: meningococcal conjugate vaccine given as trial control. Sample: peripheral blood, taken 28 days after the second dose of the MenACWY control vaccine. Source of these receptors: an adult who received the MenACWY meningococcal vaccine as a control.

CDR3 nucleotides: TGTGCCAGCAGCCAAGGGGCTTCCACTGAAGCTTTCTTT. It yields the protein CASSQGASTEAFF. The rearrangement uses TRBV12-3 or TRBV12-4 and TRBJ1-1; D perhaps matches TRBD1 (5 bases). With 6 bases removed from V and 4 bases from J, the gap between germline ends came to 12 bases. The CDR3 is made up of 13 amino acids.

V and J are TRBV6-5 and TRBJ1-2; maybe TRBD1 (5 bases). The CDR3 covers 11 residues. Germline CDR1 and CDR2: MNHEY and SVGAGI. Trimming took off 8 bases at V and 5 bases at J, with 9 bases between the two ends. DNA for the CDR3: TGTGCCAGCTCGGCAGGGTATGGCTACACCTTC. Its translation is CASSAGYGYTF.

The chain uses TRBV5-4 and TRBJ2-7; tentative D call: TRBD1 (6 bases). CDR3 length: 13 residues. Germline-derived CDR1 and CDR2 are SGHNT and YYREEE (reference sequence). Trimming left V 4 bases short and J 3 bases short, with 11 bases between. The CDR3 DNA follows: TGTGCCAGCAGCCCCGGACAGCGCTACGAGCAGTACTTC. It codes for CASSPGQRYEQYF.

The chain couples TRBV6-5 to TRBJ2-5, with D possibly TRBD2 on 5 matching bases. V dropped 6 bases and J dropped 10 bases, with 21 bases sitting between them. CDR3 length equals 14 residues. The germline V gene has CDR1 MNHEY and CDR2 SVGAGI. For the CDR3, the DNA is TGTGCCAGCAGCACCCGGGCTACGGGAAGTAACCAGTACTTC. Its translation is CASSTRATGSNQYF.

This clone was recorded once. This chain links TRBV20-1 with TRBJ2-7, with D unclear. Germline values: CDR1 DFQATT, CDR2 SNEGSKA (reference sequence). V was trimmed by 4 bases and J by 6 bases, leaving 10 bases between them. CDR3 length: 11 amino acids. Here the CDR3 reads CSAIRSIEQYF. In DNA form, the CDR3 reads TGCAGTGCTATCAGGTCTATCGAGCAGTACTTC.

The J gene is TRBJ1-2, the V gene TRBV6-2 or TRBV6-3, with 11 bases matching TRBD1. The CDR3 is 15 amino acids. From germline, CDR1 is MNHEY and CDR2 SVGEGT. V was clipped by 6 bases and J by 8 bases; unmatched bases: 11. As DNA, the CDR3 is TGTGCCAGCAGCAACTCGAGGACAGGGGGCAACGGCTACACCTTC. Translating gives CASSNSRTGGNGYTF.

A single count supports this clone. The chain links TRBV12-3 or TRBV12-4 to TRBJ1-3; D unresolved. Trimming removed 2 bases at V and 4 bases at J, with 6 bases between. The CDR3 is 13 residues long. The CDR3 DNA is TGTGCCAGCAGTTTAAAGGGAGGAAACACCATATATTTT. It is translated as CASSLKGGNTIYF.

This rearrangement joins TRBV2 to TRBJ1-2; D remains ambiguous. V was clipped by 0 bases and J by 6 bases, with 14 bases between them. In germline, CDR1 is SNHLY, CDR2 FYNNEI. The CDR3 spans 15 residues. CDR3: CASSEAVVGLDGYTF. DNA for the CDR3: TGTGCCAGCAGTGAAGCGGTAGTGGGGTTGGATGGCTACACCTTC.

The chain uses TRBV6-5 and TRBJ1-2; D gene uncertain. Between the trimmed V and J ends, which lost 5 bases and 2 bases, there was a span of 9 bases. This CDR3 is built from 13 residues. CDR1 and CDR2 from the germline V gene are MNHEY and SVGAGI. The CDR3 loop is CASSKLRNYGYTF. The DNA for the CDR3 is TGTGCCAGCAGTAAGTTGAGAAACTATGGCTACACCTTC.

The CDR3 bases are TGTGCCAGCAGCTTAACTCCAGGCATCTCACCCCTCCACTTT. This translates into CASSLTPGISPLHF. The J gene is TRBJ1-6, the V gene TRBV7-3, with D unresolved. The length of the CDR3 is 14 residues. The ends were cut back, 0 bases at V and 10 bases at J, with 10 bases in the middle. Germline loops: CDR1 SGHTA, CDR2 FQGTGA.

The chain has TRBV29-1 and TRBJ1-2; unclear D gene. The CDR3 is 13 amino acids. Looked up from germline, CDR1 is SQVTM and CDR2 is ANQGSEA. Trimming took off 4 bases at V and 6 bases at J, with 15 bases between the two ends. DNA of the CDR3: TGCAGCGTTGGGGATCTTACGGGAAATGGCTACACCTTC. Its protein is CSVGDLTGNGYTF.

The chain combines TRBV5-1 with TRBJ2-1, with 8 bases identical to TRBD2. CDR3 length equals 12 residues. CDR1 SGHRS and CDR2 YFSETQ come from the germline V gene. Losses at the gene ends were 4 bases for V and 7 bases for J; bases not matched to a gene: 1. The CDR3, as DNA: TGCGCCAGCAGCCGGGAGGGAAATGAGCAGTTCTTC. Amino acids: CASSREGNEQFF.

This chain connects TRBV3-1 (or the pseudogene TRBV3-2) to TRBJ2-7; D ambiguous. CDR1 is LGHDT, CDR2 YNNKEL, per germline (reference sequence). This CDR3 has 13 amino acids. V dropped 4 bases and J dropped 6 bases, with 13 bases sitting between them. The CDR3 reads CASSLTPPLEQYF. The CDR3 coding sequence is TGTGCCAGCAGCCTCACCCCCCCCCTCGAGCAGTACTTC.

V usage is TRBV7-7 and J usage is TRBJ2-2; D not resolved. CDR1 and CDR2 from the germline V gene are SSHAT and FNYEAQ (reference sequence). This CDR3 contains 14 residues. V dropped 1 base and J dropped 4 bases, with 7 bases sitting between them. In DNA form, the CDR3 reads TGTGCCAGCAGCTTAGAGGTGGCCACCGGGGAGCTGTTTTTT. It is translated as CASSLEVATGELFF.

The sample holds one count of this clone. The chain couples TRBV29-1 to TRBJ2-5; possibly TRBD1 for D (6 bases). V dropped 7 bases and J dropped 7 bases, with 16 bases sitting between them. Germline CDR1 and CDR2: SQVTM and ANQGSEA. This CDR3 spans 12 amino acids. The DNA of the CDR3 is TGCAGCGGATCACAGGGAGAAGGGACCCAGTACTTC. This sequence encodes CSGSQGEGTQYF.

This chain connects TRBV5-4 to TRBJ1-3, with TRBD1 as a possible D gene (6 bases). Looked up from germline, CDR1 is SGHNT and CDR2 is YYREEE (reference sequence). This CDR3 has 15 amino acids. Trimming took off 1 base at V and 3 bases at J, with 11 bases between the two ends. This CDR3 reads CASSLQGTYGNTIYF. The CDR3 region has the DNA TGTGCCAGCAGCTTGCAGGGGACTTATGGAAACACCATATATTTT.

Here the CDR3 DNA reads TGCAGTGCTAGTGAAGGGGGTAGTCAGCCCCAGCATTTT. It specifies CSASEGGSQPQHF. The chain uses TRBV20-1 and TRBJ1-5; D might be TRBD1 (6 bases). The CDR3 consists of 13 residues. In germline, CDR1 is DFQATT, CDR2 SNEGSKA (reference sequence). The V end lost 3 bases, the J end lost 6 bases, and 12 bases lay between the germline ends.

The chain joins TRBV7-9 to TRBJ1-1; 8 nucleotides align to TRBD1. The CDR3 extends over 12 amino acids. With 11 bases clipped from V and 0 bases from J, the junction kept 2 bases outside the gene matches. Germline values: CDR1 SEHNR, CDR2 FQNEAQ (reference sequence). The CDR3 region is CAGQGMNTEAFF. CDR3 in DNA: TGTGCCGGACAGGGAATGAACACTGAAGCTTTCTTT.

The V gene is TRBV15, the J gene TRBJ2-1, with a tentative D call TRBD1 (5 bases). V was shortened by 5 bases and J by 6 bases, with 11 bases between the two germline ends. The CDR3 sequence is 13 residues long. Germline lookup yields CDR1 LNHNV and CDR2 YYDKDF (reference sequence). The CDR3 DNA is TGTGCCACCAGCCAGGACACAACCAATGAGCAGTTCTTC. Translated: CATSQDTTNEQFF.

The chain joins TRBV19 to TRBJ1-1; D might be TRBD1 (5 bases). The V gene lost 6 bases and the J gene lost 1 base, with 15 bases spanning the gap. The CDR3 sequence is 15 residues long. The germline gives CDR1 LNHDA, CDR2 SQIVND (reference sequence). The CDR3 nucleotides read TGTGCCAGTAGCGCTCCGGGACGAAGGAACACTGAAGCTTTCTTT. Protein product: CASSAPGRRNTEAFF. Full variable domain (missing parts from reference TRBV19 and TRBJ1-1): DGGITQSPKYLFRKEGQNVTLSCEQNLNHDAMYWYRQDPGQGLRLIYYSQIVNDFQKGDIAEGYSVSREKKESFPLTVTSAQKNPTAFYLCASSAPGRRNTEAFFGQGTRLTVV.

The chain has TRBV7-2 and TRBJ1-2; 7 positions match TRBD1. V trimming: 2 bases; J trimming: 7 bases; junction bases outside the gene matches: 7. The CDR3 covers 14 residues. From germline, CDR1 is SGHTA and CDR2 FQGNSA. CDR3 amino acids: CASSLNRGGGGYTF. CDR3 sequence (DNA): TGTGCCAGCAGCTTAAACAGGGGCGGAGGTGGCTACACCTTC.

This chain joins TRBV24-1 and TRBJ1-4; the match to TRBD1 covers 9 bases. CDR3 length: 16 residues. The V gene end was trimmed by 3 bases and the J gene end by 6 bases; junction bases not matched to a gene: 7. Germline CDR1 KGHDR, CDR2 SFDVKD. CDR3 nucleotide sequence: TGTGCCACCAGTGATGATACCGGGACAGGGTATGAAAAACTGTTTTTT. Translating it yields CATSDDTGTGYEKLFF.

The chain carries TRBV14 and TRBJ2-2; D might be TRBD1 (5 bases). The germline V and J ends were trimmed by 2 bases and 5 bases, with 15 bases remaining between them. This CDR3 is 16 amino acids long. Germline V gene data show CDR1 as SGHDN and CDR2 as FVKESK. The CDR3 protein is CASSQSLAGRTGELFF. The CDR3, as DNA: TGTGCCAGCAGCCAATCGTTGGCAGGGCGAACCGGGGAGCTGTTTTTT.

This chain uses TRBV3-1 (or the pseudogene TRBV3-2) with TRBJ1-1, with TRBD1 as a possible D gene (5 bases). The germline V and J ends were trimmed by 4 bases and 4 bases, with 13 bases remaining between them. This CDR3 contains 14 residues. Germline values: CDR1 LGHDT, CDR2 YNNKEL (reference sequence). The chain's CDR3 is CASSRGARGTEAFF. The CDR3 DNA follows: TGTGCCAGCAGCCGAGGGGCTCGCGGCACTGAAGCTTTCTTT.

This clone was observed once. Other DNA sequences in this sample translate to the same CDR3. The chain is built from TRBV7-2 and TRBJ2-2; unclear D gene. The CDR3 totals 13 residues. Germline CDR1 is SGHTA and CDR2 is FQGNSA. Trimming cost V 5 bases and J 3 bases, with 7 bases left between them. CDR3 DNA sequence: TGTGCCAGCAGCCCCGGCCACACCGGGGAGCTGTTTTTT. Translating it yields CASSPGHTGELFF.

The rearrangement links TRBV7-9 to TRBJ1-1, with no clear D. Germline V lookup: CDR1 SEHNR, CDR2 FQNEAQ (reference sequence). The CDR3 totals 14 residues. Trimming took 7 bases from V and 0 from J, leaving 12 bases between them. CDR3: CASILSTVNTEAFF. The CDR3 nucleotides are TGTGCCAGCATCCTATCCACCGTGAACACTGAAGCTTTCTTT.